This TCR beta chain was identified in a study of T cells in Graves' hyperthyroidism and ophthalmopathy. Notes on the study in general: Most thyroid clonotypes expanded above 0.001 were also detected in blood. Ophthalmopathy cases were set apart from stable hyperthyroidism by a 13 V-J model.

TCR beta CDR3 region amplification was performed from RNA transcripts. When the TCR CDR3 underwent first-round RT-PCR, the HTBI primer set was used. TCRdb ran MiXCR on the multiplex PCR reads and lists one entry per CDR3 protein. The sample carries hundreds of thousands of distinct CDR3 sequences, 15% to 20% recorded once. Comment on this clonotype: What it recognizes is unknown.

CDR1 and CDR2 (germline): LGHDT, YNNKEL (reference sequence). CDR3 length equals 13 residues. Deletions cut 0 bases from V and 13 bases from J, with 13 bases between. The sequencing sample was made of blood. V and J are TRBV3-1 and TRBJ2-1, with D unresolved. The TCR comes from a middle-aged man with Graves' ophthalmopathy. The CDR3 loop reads CASSQDRPSPQFF. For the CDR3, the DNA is TGTGCCAGCAGCCAAGATCGTCCCAGTCCACAGTTCTTC.